The 16 T cell receptor beta chains listed next were all sequenced from one sample in a study of human T cells and chemical hapten exposure. Time point defined: patch test 1, 2 weeks after DPC sensitization. Treatment described: therapeutic diphenylcyclopropenone sensitization with weekly scalp DPC. From the RACE reads, TCRdb called clonotypes with MiXCR, one entry per CDR3 protein. Of 80,000 or so distinct CDR3 sequences listed, around 10% were seen once; the top ten hold roughly 4%. Source: whole blood, taken in connection with sensitization to the hapten diphenylcyclopropenone (DPC). The source of these receptors is a woman between 50 and 59 years old with alopecia areata. Some clones in this sample may be carry-over from other donors' samples.

This clonotype was recorded many times. The rearrangement uses TRBV9 and TRBJ2-3; D remains ambiguous. The CDR3 has 13 amino acids. Germline CDR1 reads SGDLS; CDR2 reads YYNGEE. Trimming removed 1 base at V and 6 bases at J, with 9 bases between. The CDR3 loop reads CASSVHLRDTQYF. In DNA, the CDR3 is TGTGCCAGCAGCGTACATCTTCGGGATACGCAGTATTTT. Looking up the rest from reference TRBV9 and TRBJ2-3 gives the full variable domain: DSGVTQTPKHLITATGQRVTLRCSPRSGDLSVYWYQQSLDQGLQFLIQYYNGEERAKGNILERFSAQQFPDLHSELNLSSLELGDSALYFCASSVHLRDTQYFGPGTRLTVL.

This clonotype has just a few counts. The V and J genes are TRBV20-1 and TRBJ2-1; 12 bases align to TRBD2. The trim removed 7 bases at V and 5 bases at J, leaving 6 bases unmatched. The CDR3 covers 14 residues. The germline gives CDR1 DFQATT, CDR2 SNEGSKA (reference sequence). CDR3 in DNA: TGCAGTGTTCGACTAGCGGGGGTAAACAATGAGCAGTTCTTC. Translated: CSVRLAGVNNEQFF.

Regarding this clonotype: A read error is possible here, since a much larger clone lies one base away. Because the CDR3 is missing its conserved closing phenylalanine or tryptophan, this is likely a read error. This CDR3 reads CASSSKVSAYEQYY. Written as DNA, the CDR3 is TGTGCCAGCAGCTCCAAAGTTTCAGCCTACGAGCAGTACTAC. The rearrangement joins TRBV5-4 to TRBJ2-7; D is undetermined. The CDR3 length is 14 residues. Germline V gene lookup returns CDR1 SGHNT and CDR2 YYREEE (reference sequence). The V end lost 3 bases, the J end lost 2 bases, and 12 bases lay between the germline ends.

This clonotype was counted between two and nine times. The gene calls are TRBV25-1 and TRBJ2-7, with 9 bases fitting TRBD2. Per the germline V gene, CDR1 is MGHDK and CDR2 is SYGVNS. The V segment lost 5 bases and the J segment 4 bases; nucleotides outside the gene matches: 9. The CDR3 has 15 residues. CDR3 loop: CASSPLSGGKYEQYF. The CDR3 region has the DNA TGTGCCAGCAGTCCCCTTAGCGGGGGAAAATACGAGCAGTACTTC.

The chain joins TRBV7-2 to TRBJ1-1; D possibly corresponds to TRBD1 (5 bases). V shed 5 bases and J shed 2 bases, with 27 bases lying between them. This CDR3 contains 19 residues. Germline CDR1 is SGHTA and CDR2 is FQGNSA. CDR3 DNA: TGTGCCAGCAGCCCCCTTCTTGAGGGCAGGGTCACAGGAAACACTGAAGCTTTCTTT. It encodes CASSPLLEGRVTGNTEAFF.

V is TRBV2 and J is TRBJ1-6, with TRBD1 matching 8 bases. The CDR3 loop spans 15 amino acids. V shed 3 bases, J shed 10 bases, and the junction held 8 bases outside the gene matches. Germline V gene data show CDR1 as SNHLY and CDR2 as FYNNEI. The CDR3 bases are TGTGCCAGCAGTGATGAGCAGGGGGCAAGGTCACCCCTCCACTTT. Encoded protein: CASSDEQGARSPLHF.

This clonotype was picked up many times. J is TRBJ1-1 and V is TRBV20-1; D possibly corresponds to TRBD1 (6 bases). CDR3 length equals 14 residues. Germline V gene sequence: CDR1 DFQATT, CDR2 SNEGSKA (reference sequence). The V end lost 6 bases, the J end lost 1 base, and 15 bases lay between the germline ends. The CDR3 DNA follows: TGCAGTGCCTCATCGCGGGGGGCGAACACTGAAGCTTTCTTT. The encoded protein is CSASSRGANTEAFF.

This clonotype appeared a few times. This chain uses TRBV20-1 with TRBJ1-1; TRBD1 matches 10 bases. After removal of 6 bases from V and 5 bases from J, the junction contained 6 bases not matched to a gene. Germline V CDR1 and CDR2: DFQATT, SNEGSKA (reference sequence). This CDR3 comprises 13 residues. The chain's CDR3 is CSAIDRGRTEAFF. The CDR3 nucleotides read TGCAGTGCGATAGACAGGGGGCGTACTGAAGCTTTCTTT.

The table lists this clonotype with many counts. The V gene is TRBV6-6, the J gene TRBJ1-4; D is unclear. The CDR3 totals 14 residues. V gave up 2 bases and J gave up 7 bases, with 11 bases separating them. CDR1 MNHNY and CDR2 SVGAGI come from the germline V gene (reference sequence). The chain's CDR3 is CASSYEQIGEKLFF. CDR3 in DNA: TGTGCCAGCAGTTACGAACAGATTGGTGAAAAACTGTTTTTT.

V and J are TRBV20-1 and TRBJ1-6, with unresolved D. V lost 6 bases and J 2 bases, leaving 14 bases between the germline ends. This CDR3 contains 15 residues. Germline CDR1 reads DFQATT; CDR2 reads SNEGSKA (reference sequence). CDR3 in DNA: TGCAGTGCGCGTGGTAGGGAGGCCTATAATTCACCCCTCCACTTT. This codes for CSARGREAYNSPLHF.

V and J are TRBV7-2 and TRBJ1-6; a weak D match, TRBD1 (6 bases). Per germline, CDR1 SGHTA and CDR2 FQGNSA. V was trimmed by 1 base and J by 11 bases, leaving 15 bases between them. The CDR3 totals 15 residues. CDR3 bases: TGTGCCAGCAGCTTAGTAGTACAGGGTATCACACCCCTCCACTTT. Residues: CASSLVVQGITPLHF.

Notes on this clonotype: One junction end does not reproduce the germline sequence, and a read error may be involved. This chain joins TRBV7-2 and TRBJ1-5; TRBD1 matches at 7 bases. In germline, CDR1 is SGHTA, CDR2 FQGNSA. The CDR3 has 13 amino acids. For the CDR3, the DNA is TGTGCCAGCAGCTTACAGGGGGAGCAGCCCCACCATTTT. Translated: CASSLQGEQPHHF. The variable domain in full, with the rest retrieved from reference TRBV7-2 and TRBJ1-5, is GAGVSQSPSNKVTEKGKDVELRCDPISGHTALYWYRQSLGQGLEFLIYFQGNSAPDKSGLPSDRFSAERTGGSVSTLTIQRTQQEDSAVYLCASSLQGEQPHHFGDGTRLSIL.

At least ten counts were recorded for this clonotype. This rearrangement joins TRBV7-2 to TRBJ1-2; D unclear. Trimming removed 3 bases at V and 0 bases at J, with 5 bases between. The germline V gene encodes CDR1 SGHTA and CDR2 FQGNSA. This CDR3 contains 13 residues. The CDR3 sequence is CASSFQSNYGYTF. CDR3 DNA sequence: TGTGCCAGCAGCTTCCAGTCTAACTATGGCTACACCTTC.

V usage is TRBV5-6 and J usage is TRBJ1-2; TRBD1 aligns across 9 bases. The CDR3 runs 17 residues. V gave up 0 bases and J gave up 0 bases; unmatched junction bases: 6. Germline values: CDR1 SGHDT, CDR2 YYEEEE. The CDR3: CASSLAMGTGSNYGYTF. The DNA of the CDR3 is TGTGCCAGCAGCTTGGCCATGGGGACAGGGTCTAACTATGGCTACACCTTC.

This clonotype was seen only a few times. V gene TRBV20-1 combines with J gene TRBJ1-6; D is possibly TRBD1 (6 bases). The CDR3 spans 14 residues. Trimming took off 6 bases at V and 7 bases at J, with 16 bases between the two ends. CDR1 and CDR2 from the germline V gene are DFQATT and SNEGSKA (reference sequence). The CDR3 loop is CSAPGRGRNSPLHF. The CDR3 coding sequence is TGCAGTGCCCCCGGTCGGGGGCGGAATTCACCCCTCCACTTT.

There are many counts of this clonotype. The chain recombines TRBV7-2 with TRBJ2-4, with TRBD2 matching 14 bases. The CDR3 is made up of 18 amino acids. The trim removed 3 bases at V and 0 bases at J, leaving 4 bases unmatched. Germline V gene lookup returns CDR1 SGHTA and CDR2 FQGNSA. CDR3 protein: CASSFGLAGGLAKNIQYF. The CDR3 DNA reads TGTGCCAGCAGCTTCGGACTAGCGGGGGGCCTAGCCAAAAACATTCAGTACTTC.